This TCR beta chain was sequenced for a study of monozygotic twins with inflammatory bowel disease. The germline V gene has CDR1 SEHNR and CDR2 FQNEAQ (reference sequence). The CDR3 is made up of 15 amino acids. From the 5' RACE reads, TCRdb lists one entry per CDR3 protein and no DNA. The sample data list about 300,000 distinct CDR3 sequences. The origin of this receptor is a human donor with ulcerative colitis or Crohn's disease, or a healthy co-twin of an affected twin (not recorded which). The V call is TRBV7-9, the J call TRBJ2-1. Sequencing was performed on blood. CDR3 amino acids: CASSLLDISYNEQFF.